Sequencing of this T cell receptor (beta chain) was carried out in a study of CD8+CD57+ T cells in acquired aplastic anemia. TCR beta VDJ and CDR3 profiles were obtained from a genomic DNA template. TCRdb called the reads again in MiXCR, with one record for every CDR3 protein. The sample comprises around 180,000 distinct CDR3 sequences, about 60% of which are singletons, and 45% rests with the top ten. Germline V lookup: CDR1 SNHLY, CDR2 FYNNEI. This CDR3 has 15 amino acids. Points on this clonotype: The junction departs from germline at one end; a sequencing error may be responsible.

This receptor was taken from a human donor in good health. Sequences were obtained from sorted CD4+, CD8+, or CD8+CD57+ T cells (not recorded which) from PBMCs. The gene calls are TRBV2 and TRBJ1-1; 12 bases align to TRBD1. The DNA for the CDR3 is TGTGTCAGCAGGCCGGGACAGGGGGCGAGGACTGAAGCTTTCTTT. Encoded protein: CVSRPGQGARTEAFF.